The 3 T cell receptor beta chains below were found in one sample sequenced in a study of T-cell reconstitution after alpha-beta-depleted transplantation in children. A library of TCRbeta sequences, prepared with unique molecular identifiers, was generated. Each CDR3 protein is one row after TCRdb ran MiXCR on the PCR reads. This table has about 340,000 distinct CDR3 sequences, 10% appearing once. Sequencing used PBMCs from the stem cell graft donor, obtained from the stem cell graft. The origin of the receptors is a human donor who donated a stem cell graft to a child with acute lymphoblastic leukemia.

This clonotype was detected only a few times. The CDR3 DNA reads TGCAGTGCTAGAGAACCAGCGGGAGGGTTTGCTCGCGGCGGGGAGCTGTTTTTT. Amino acid sequence: CSAREPAGGFARGGELFF. The chain joins TRBV20-1 to TRBJ2-2, with 10 bases fitting TRBD2. CDR3 length: 18 amino acids. CDR1 and CDR2 (germline): DFQATT, SNEGSKA (reference sequence). J was trimmed by 7 bases and V by 0 bases; bases with no gene match: 14.

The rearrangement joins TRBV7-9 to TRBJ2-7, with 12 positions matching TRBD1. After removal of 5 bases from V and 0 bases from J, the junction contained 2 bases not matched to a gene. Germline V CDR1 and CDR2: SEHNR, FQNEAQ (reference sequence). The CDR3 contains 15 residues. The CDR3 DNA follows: TGTGCCAGCAGCCGGGACAGGGGGCCCTCCTACGAGCAGTACTTC. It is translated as CASSRDRGPSYEQYF.

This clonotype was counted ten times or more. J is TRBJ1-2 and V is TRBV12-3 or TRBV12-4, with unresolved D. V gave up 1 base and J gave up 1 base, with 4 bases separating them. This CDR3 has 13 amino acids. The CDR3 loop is CASSLGHNYGYTF. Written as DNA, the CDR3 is TGTGCCAGCAGTTTAGGACATAACTATGGCTACACCTTC.